The sequence of this T cell receptor beta chain was determined in a study of blood T cell repertoires in COVID-19. Germline values: CDR1 MNHEY, CDR2 SVGEGT. V shed 2 bases and J shed 5 bases, with 13 bases lying between them. This CDR3 is 14 amino acids long. As handled by the study authors: Reference gene primer amplification yielded estimated nucleated cell counts. Data came from immunoSEQ multiplex PCR; TCRdb stores just in-frame clones and leaves some out. V, J and clone size are taken as reported in that table, and D and trimming were inferred from the DNA itself. The table records 240,000 or so clones, roughly 86% of them present only once.

The sequence derives from a woman in her seventies with active or convalescent COVID-19. The chain employs TRBV6-2 or TRBV6-3 and TRBJ2-7; maybe TRBD1 (6 bases). The sample taken for sequencing was peripheral blood. CDR3 residues: CASSYNRVIDEQYF. The CDR3 nucleotides read TGTGCCAGCAGTTACAACAGGGTTATCGACGAGCAGTACTTC.